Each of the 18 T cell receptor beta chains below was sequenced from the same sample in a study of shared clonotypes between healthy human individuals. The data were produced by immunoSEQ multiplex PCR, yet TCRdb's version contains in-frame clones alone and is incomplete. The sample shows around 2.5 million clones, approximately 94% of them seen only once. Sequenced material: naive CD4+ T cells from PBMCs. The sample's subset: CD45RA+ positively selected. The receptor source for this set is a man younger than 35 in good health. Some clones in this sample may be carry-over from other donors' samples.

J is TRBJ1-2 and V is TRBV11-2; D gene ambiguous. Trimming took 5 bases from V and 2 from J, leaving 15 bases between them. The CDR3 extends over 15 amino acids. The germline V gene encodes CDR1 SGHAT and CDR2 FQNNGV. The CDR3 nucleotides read TGTGCCAGCAGCCTTCAAGGTGGTGGAAACTATGGCTACACCTTC. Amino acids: CASSLQGGGNYGYTF.

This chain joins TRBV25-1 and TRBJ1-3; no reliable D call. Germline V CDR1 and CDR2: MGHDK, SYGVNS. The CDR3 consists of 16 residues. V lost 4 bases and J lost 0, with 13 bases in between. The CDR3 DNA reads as TGTGCCAGCAGTGGGGGATACAGTAACTCTGGAAACACCATATATTTT. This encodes CASSGGYSNSGNTIYF.

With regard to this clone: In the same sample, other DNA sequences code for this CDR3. The CDR3 protein is CASSLAGANTDTQYF. CDR3 coding DNA: TGTGCCAGCAGCTTAGCGGGAGCGAACACAGATACGCAGTATTTT. The gene calls are TRBV7-9 and TRBJ2-3; possible D gene TRBD2, 5 bases. The V and J ends lost 0 bases and 2 bases respectively, with 9 bases between them. CDR1 and CDR2 (germline): SEHNR, FQNEAQ (reference sequence). This CDR3 region has 15 residues. Drawing the rest from reference TRBV7-9 and TRBJ2-3, the complete variable domain is DTGVSQNPRHKITKRGQNVTFRCDPISEHNRLYWYRQTLGQGPEFLTYFQNEAQLEKSRLLSDRFSAERPKGSFSTLEIQRTEQGDSAMYLCASSLAGANTDTQYFGPGTRLTVL.

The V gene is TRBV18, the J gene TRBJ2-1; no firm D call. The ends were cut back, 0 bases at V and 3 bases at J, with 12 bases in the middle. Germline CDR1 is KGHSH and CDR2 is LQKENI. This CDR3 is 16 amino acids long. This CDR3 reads CASSPPPGTNYNEQFF. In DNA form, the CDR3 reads TGTGCCAGCTCACCACCGCCCGGTACAAACTACAATGAGCAGTTCTTC.

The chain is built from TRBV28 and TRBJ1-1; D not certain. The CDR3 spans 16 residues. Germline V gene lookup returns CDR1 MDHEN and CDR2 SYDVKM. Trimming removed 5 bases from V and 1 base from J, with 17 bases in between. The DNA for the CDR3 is TGTGCCAGCAGTACATTACCCCGGGGAACGAACACTGAAGCTTTCTTT. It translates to CASSTLPRGTNTEAFF.

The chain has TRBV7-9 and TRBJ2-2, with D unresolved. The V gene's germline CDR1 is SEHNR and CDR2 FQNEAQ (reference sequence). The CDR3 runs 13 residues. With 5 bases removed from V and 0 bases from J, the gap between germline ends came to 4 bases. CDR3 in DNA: TGTGCCAGCAGCGGACCGAACACCGGGGAGCTGTTTTTT. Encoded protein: CASSGPNTGELFF.

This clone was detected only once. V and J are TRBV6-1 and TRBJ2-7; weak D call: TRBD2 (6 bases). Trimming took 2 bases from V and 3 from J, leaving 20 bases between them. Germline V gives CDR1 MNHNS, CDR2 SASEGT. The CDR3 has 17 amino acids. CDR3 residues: CASSESRGFSGYYEQYF. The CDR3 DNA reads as TGTGCCAGCAGTGAAAGTCGGGGGTTCTCAGGGTACTACGAGCAGTACTTC.

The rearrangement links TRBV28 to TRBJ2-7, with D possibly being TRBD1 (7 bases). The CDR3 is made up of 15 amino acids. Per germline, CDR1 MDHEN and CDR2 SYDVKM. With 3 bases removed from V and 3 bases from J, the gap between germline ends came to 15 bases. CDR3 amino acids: CASSFLEGADYEQYF. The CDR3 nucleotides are TGTGCCAGCAGTTTTTTGGAGGGGGCCGACTACGAGCAGTACTTC.

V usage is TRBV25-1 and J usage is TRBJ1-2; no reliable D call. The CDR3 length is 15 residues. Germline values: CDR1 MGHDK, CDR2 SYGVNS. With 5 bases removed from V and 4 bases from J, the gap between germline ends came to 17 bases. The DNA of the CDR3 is TGTGCCAGCAGTATCCGGACTCAGCCCCCCTATGGCTACACCTTC. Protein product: CASSIRTQPPYGYTF.

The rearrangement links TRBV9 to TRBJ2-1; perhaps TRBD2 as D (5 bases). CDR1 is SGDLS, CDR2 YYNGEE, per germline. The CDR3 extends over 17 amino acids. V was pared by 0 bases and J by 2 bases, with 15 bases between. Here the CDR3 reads CASSVGLGSEAYNEQFF. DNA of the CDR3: TGTGCCAGCAGCGTAGGGTTAGGTAGCGAGGCCTACAATGAGCAGTTCTTC.

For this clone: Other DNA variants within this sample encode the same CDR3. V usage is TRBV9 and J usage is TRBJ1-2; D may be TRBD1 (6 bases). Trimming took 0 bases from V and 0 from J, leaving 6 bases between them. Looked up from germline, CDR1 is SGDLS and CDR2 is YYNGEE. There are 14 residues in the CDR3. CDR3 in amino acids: CASSVGQANYGYTF. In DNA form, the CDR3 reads TGTGCCAGCAGCGTAGGACAGGCTAACTATGGCTACACCTTC.

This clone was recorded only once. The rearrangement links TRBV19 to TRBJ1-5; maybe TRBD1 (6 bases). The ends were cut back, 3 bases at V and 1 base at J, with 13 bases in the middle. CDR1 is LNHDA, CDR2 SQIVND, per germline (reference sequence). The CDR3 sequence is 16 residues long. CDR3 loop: CASSIWGGGSNQPQHF. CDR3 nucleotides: TGTGCCAGTAGTATTTGGGGGGGCGGCAGCAATCAGCCCCAGCATTTT.

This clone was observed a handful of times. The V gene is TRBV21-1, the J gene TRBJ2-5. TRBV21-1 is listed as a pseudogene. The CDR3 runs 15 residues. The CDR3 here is CASSKEETRGETQYF. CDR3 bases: TGTGCCAGCAGCAAAGAAGAGACGAGGGGAGAGACCCAGTACTTC.

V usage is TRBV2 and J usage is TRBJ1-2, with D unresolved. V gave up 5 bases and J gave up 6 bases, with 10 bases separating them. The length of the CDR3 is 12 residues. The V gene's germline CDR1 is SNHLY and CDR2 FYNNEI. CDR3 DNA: TGTGCCAGCAGTTTTTCCGACAATGGCTACACCTTC. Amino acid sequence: CASSFSDNGYTF.

As DNA, the CDR3 is TGCAGCGTTGAACCGGCCCAAGAGACCCAGTACTTC. Encoded protein: CSVEPAQETQYF. This chain links TRBV29-1 with TRBJ2-5; D is ambiguous. V lost 2 bases, J lost 1 base, and 5 bases lay in between. This CDR3 region has 12 residues. Germline lookup yields CDR1 SQVTM and CDR2 ANQGSEA.

The CDR3 here is CASSFGAFGDTQYF. The CDR3 coding sequence is TGCGCCAGCAGCTTCGGGGCGTTCGGAGATACGCAGTATTTT. The gene calls are TRBV5-1 and TRBJ2-3; D is perhaps TRBD1 or TRBD2 (5 bases each). Germline CDR1 SGHRS, CDR2 YFSETQ. This CDR3 has 14 amino acids. Trimming pared 2 bases from V and 5 bases from J, leaving 12 bases between.

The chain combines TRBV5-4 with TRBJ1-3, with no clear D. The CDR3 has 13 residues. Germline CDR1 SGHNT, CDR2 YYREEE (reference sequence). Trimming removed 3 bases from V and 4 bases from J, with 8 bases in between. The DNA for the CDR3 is TGTGCCAGCAGCTCTTTGGTGGGAAACACCATATATTTT. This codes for CASSSLVGNTIYF.

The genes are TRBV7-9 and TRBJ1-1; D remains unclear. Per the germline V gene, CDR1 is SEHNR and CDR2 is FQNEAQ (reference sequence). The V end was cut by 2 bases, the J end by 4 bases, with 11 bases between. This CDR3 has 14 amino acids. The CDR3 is CASSLFGVTTEAFF. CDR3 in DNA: TGTGCCAGCAGCTTATTTGGGGTTACCACTGAAGCTTTCTTT.